The following is a T cell receptor beta chain sequence with its context. Its antigen is not known. The data were taken from a study of CD4+ T cells in melanoma. Trimming took 1 base from V and 8 from J; bases not matched to a gene: 1. In germline, CDR1 is SGHTA, CDR2 FQGNSA. CDR3 length: 13 amino acids. Study outcomes and limitations: CD8+ T cell, macrophage and B cell function reportedly correlated with neoantigen-specific CD4+ T cells. Neoantigen-specific CD4+ T cells in melanoma reportedly had diverse differentiation states.

TCRdb's table, derived via immunoSEQ multiplex PCR, lists solely in-frame clones and lacks some. This sample carries about 120,000 clones, around 92% of them seen once, and the ten largest clones take 2.5% to 3.5%. Sequencing input: peripheral blood. The TCR was taken from a human donor with melanoma. The chain recombines TRBV7-2 with TRBJ2-1; 8 bases agree with TRBD2. The CDR3 here is CASSLVTSDEQFF. The CDR3 DNA reads TGTGCCAGCAGCTTAGTGACTAGCGATGAGCAGTTCTTC.